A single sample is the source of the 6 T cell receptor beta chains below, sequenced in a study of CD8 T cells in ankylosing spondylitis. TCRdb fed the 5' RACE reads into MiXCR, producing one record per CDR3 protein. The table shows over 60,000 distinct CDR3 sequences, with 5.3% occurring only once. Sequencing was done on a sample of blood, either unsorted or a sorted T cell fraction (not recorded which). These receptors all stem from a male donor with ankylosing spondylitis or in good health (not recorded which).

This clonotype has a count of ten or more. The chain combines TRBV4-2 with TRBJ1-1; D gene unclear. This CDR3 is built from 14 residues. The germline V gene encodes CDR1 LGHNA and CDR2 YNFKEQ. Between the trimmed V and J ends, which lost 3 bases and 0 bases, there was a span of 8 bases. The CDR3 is CASSHDYMNTEAFF. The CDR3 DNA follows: TGTGCCAGCAGCCATGACTACATGAACACTGAAGCTTTCTTT.

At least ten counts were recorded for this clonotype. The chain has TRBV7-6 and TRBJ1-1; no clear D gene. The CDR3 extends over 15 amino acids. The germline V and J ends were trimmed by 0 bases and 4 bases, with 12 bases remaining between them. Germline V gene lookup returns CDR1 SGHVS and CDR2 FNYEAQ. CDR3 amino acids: CASSLAGMESTEAFF. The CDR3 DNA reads TGTGCCAGCAGCTTAGCCGGGATGGAGAGCACTGAAGCTTTCTTT. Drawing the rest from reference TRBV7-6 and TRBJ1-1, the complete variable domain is GAGVSQSPRYKVTKRGQDVALRCDPISGHVSLYWYRQALGQGPEFLTYFNYEAQQDKSGLPNDRFSAERPEGSISTLTIQRTEQRDSAMYRCASSLAGMESTEAFFGQGTRLTVV.

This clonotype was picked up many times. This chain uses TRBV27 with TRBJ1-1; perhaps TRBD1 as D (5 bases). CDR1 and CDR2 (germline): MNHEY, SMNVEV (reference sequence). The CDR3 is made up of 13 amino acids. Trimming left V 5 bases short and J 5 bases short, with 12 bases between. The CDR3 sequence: CASSGTLRTEAFF. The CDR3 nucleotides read TGTGCCAGCAGTGGGACGCTTCGGACTGAAGCTTTCTTT.

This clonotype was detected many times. The CDR3 nucleotides read TGTGCCAGCAGTCAGGACAGGGCAACTAATGAAAAACTGTTTTTT. It specifies CASSQDRATNEKLFF. The V call is TRBV6-1, the J call TRBJ1-4; TRBD1 agrees at 8 bases. J was trimmed by 0 bases and V by 5 bases; bases with no gene match: 2. The CDR3 has 15 amino acids. CDR1 is MNHNS, CDR2 SASEGT, per germline.

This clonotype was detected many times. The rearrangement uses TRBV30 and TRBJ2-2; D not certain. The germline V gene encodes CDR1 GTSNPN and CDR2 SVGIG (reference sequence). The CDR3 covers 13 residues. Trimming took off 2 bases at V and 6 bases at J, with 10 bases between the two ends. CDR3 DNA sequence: TGTGCCTGGAGTCCACGTCCCCCCGGGGAGCTGTTTTTT. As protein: CAWSPRPPGELFF.

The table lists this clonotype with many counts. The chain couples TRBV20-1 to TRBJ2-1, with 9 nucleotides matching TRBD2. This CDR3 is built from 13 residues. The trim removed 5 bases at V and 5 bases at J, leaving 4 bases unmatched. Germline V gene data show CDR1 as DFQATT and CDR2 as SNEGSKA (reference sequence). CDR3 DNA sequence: TGCAGTGCTCGAGCTAGCGGGGACAATGAGCAGTTCTTC. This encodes CSARASGDNEQFF.